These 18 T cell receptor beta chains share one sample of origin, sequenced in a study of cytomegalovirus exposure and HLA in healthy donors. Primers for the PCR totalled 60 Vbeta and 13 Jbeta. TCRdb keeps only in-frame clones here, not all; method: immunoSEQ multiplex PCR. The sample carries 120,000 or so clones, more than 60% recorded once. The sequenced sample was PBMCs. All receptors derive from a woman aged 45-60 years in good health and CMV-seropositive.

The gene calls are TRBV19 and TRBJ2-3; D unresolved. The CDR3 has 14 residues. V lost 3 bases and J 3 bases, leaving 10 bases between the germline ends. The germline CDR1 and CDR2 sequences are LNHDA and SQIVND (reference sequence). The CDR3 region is CASSISQWTDTQYF. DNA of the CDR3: TGTGCCAGTAGTATTTCCCAGTGGACAGATACGCAGTATTTT.

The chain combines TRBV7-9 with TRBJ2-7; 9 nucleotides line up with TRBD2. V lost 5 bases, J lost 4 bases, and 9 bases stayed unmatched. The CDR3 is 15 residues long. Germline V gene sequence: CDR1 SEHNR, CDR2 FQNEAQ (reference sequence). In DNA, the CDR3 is TGTGCCAGCAGCGCTTTCCGGACTAGCGTGTACGAGCAGTACTTC. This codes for CASSAFRTSVYEQYF.

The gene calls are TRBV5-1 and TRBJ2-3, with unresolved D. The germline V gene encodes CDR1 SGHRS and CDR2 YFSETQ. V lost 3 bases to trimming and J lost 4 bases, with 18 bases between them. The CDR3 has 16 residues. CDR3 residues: CASSSETTVAADTQYF. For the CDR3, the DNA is TGCGCCAGCAGCTCGGAAACTACTGTCGCCGCAGATACGCAGTATTTT.

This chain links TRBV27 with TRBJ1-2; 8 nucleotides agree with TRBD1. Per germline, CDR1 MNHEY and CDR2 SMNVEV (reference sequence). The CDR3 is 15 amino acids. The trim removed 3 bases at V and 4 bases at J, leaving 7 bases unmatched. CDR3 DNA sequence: TGTGCCAGCAGTTTGAGGACAGGGAGGAGCTATGGCTACACCTTC. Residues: CASSLRTGRSYGYTF.

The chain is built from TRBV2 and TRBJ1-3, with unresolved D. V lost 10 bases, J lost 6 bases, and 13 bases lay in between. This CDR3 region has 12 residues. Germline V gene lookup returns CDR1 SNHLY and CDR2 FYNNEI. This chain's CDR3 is CANLHQENTIYF. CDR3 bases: TGTGCCAACCTACACCAGGAAAACACCATATATTTT.

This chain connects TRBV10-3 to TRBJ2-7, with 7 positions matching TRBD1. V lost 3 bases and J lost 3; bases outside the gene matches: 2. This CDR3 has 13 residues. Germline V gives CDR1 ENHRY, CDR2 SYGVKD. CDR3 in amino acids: CAISEQGNYEQYF. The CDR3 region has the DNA TGTGCCATCAGTGAACAGGGGAACTACGAGCAGTACTTC.

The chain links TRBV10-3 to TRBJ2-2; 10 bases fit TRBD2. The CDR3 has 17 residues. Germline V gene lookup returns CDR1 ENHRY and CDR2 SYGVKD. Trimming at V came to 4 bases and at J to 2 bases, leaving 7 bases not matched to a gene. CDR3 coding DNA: TGTGCCATCAGTGGGCCAGCGGGAGGGCGTAACACCGGGGAGCTGTTTTTT. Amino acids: CAISGPAGGRNTGELFF.

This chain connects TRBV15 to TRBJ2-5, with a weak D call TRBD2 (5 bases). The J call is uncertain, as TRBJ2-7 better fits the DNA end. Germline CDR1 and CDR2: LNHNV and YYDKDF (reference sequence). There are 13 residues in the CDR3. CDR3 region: CATSRGTLYEQYF. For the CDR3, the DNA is TGTGCCACCAGCAGAGGGACTCTCTACGAGCAGTACTTC.

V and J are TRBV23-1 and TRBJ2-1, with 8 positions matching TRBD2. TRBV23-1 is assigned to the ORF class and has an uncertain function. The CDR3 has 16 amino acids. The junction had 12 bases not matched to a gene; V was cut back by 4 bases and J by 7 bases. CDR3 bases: TGCGCCAGCAGTCCAAACGCCGCGACTAGCGATAATGAGCAGTTCTTC. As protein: CASSPNAATSDNEQFF.

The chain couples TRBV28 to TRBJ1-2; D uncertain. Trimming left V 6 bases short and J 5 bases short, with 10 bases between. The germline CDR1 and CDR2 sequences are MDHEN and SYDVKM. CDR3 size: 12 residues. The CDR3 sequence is CASSPSYYGYTF. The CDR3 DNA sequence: TGTGCCAGCAGCCCGTCTTATTATGGCTACACCTTC.

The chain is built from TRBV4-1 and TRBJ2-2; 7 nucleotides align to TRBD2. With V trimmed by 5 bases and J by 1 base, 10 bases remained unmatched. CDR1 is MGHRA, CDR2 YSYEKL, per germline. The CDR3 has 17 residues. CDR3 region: CASSSPDSGLNTGELFF. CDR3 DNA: TGCGCCAGCAGCTCACCCGATAGCGGGCTGAACACCGGGGAGCTGTTTTTT.

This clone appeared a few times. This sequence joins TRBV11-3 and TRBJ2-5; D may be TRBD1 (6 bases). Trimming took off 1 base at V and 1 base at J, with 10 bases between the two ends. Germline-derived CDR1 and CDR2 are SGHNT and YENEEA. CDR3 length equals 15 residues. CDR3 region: CASSLGGQFQETQYF. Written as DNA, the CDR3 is TGTGCCAGCAGCTTAGGAGGACAGTTCCAAGAGACCCAGTACTTC. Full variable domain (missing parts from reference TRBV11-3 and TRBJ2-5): EAGVVQSPRYKIIEKKQPVAFWCNPISGHNTLYWYLQNLGQGPELLIRYENEEAVDDSQLPKDRFSAERLKGVDSTLKIQPAELGDSAVYLCASSLGGQFQETQYFGPGTRLLVL.

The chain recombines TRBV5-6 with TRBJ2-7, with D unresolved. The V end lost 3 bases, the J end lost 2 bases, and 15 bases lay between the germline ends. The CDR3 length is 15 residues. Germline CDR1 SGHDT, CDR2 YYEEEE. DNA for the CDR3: TGTGCCAGCAGCTCCAGAGACTTTACAACCTACGAGCAGTACTTC. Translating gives CASSSRDFTTYEQYF.

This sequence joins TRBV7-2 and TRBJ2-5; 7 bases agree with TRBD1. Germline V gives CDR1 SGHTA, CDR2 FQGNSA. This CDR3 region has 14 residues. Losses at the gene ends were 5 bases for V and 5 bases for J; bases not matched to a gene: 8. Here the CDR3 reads CASSLDRVRETQYF. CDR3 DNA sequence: TGTGCCAGCAGCCTCGACAGGGTGAGGGAGACCCAGTACTTC.

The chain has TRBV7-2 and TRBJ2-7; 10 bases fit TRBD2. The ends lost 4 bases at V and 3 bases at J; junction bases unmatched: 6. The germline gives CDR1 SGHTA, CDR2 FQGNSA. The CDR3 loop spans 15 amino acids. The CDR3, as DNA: TGTGCCAGCAGCTCCTATACTAGCGGGGACTACGAGCAGTACTTC. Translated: CASSSYTSGDYEQYF.

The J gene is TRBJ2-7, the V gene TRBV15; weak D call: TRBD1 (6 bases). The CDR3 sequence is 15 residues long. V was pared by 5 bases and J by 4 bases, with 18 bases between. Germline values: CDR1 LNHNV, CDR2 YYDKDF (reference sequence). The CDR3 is CATSPRVGAKYEQYF. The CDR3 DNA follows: TGTGCCACCAGCCCCCGAGTGGGGGCGAAATACGAGCAGTACTTC.

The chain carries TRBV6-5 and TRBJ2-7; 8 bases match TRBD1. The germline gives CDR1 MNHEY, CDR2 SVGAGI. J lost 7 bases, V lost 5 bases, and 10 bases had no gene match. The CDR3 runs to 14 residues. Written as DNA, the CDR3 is TGTGCCAGCAGTGATGCTCACAGGGGGTGGGAGCAGTACTTC. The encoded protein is CASSDAHRGWEQYF.

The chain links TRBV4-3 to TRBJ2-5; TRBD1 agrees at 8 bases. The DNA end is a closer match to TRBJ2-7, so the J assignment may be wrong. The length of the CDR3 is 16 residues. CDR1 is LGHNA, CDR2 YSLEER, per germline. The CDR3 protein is CASSQDWGQVIYEQYF. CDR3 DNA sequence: TGCGCCAGCAGCCAAGATTGGGGACAGGTAATCTACGAGCAGTACTTC.